The present entry profiles one T cell receptor (beta chain) with its context. CDR1 and CDR2 from the germline V gene are LNHNV and YYDKDF (reference sequence). The CDR3 is 14 amino acids. Trimming cost V 1 base and J 7 bases; bases outside gene matches: 5. This sample is drawn from a study of T cell changes during pregnancy in multiple sclerosis. Generated by immunoSEQ multiplex PCR, the TCRdb table keeps only in-frame clones and is missing some. Of 40,000 or so clones listed, nearly 90% are singletons. The receptor comes from a female donor with multiple sclerosis, enrolled in a pregnancy study. Source: CD8+ T cells from peripheral blood mononuclear cells, taken in the first trimester of pregnancy. The J gene is TRBJ1-2, the V gene TRBV15; TRBD1 matches at 8 bases. In DNA, the CDR3 is TGTGCCACCAGCAGAGGGGGACAGGCTCGTGGCTACACCTTC. As protein: CATSRGGQARGYTF.